In its sample, the clone carrying this TCR beta chain was seen many times. The antigen is undetermined. The V end lost 7 bases, the J end lost 0 bases, and 11 bases lay between the germline ends. CDR3 length: 14 residues. Time point defined: newly diagnosed GD, antithyroid drugs for less than 3 months. The authors made the TCR library using RNA they extracted from PBMCs. This entry is derived from a study of regulatory T cells in long-lasting Graves disease. Overall study results and limits: Newly diagnosed Graves' patients exceeded persistent ones in TCR diversity.

Libraries of TCR beta came from iRepertoire HTBI primers plus Arm-PCR of CDR3 regions. TCRdb re-called the multiplex PCR reads with MiXCR, one entry per CDR3 protein. The repertoire consists of under 300,000 distinct CDR3 sequences, with roughly a fifth occurring once and the leading ten covering 11% to 15%. Specimen: peripheral blood mononuclear cells (PBMCs), collected at new diagnosis, from a patient treated with antithyroid drugs. This clonotype was obtained from a female donor with Graves disease. J is TRBJ2-3 and V is TRBV12-3 or TRBV12-4; D remains unclear. CDR3 in amino acids: CASTLDGSTDTQYF. The CDR3 DNA reads as TGTGCCAGCACCCTGGACGGTAGCACAGATACGCAGTATTTT.